This section outlines one T cell receptor beta chain sequence together with its context. Its specificity is not known. The data derive from a study of T cells in Graves' hyperthyroidism and ophthalmopathy. Study results and limitations: Most thyroid clonotypes expanded above 0.001 appeared in blood too. Ophthalmopathy was predicted by the model a median of 6.5 months ahead of onset.

The CDR3 runs to 9 residues. V lost 1 base, J lost 10 bases, and 4 bases lay in between. The germline gives CDR1 SQVTM, CDR2 ANQGSEA. Template material for amplifying TCR beta CDR3 regions consisted of RNA transcripts. The HTBI primer set served for first-round RT-PCR of the TCR CDR3. TCRdb independently ran MiXCR on the multiplex PCR reads; one entry per CDR3 protein. The sample consists of 530,000 or so distinct CDR3 sequences, 46% of them appearing once. The sequence came from a woman aged 18-30 years with Graves' hyperthyroidism. This chain links TRBV29-1 with TRBJ1-1; D is ambiguous. Sequenced input: peripheral blood or thyroid tissue (not recorded which). The CDR3 DNA is TGCAGCGTTGAAGGGGTAGCTTTCTTT. It translates to CSVEGVAFF.